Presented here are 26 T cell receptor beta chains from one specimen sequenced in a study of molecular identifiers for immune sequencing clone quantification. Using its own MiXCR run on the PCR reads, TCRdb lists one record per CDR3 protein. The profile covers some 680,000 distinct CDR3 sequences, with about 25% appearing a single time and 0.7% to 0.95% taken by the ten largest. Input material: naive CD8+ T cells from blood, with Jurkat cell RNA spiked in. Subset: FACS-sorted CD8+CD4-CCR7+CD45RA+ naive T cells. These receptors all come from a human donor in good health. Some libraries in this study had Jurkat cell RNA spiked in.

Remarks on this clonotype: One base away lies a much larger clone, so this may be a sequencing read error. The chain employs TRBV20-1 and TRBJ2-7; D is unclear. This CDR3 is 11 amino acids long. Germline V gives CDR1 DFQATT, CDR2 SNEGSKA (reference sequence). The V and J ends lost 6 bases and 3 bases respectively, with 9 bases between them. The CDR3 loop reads CSALGGYEQYF. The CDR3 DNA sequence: TGCAGTGCCCTGGGCGGCTACGAGCAGTACTTC.

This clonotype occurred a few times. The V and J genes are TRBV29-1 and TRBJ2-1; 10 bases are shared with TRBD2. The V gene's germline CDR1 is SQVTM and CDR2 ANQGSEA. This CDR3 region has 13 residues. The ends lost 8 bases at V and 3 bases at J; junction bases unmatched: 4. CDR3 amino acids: CSTLAGGYNEQFF. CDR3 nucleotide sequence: TGCAGCACCTTAGCGGGAGGCTACAATGAGCAGTTCTTC.

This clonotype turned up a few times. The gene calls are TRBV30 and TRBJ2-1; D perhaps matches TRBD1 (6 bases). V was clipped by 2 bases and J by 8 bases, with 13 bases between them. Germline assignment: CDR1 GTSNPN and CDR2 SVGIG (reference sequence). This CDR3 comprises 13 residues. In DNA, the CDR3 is TGTGCCTGGAGTACGACAGGTCCCCATGAGCAGTTCTTC. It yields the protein CAWSTTGPHEQFF.

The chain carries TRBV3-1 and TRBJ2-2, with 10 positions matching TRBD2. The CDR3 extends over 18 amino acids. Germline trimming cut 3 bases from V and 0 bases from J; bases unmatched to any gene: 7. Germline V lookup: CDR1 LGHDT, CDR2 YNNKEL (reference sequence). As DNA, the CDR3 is TGTGCCAGCAGCCAGGTAGCGGGAGGCAAAGCGAACACCGGGGAGCTGTTTTTT. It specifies CASSQVAGGKANTGELFF.

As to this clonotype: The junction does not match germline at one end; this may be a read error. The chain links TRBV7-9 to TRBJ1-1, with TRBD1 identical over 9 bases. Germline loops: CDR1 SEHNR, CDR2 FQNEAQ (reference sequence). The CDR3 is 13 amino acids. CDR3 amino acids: CPSSRGTGLEAFF. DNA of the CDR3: TGTCCCAGCAGCCGAGGGACAGGGCTTGAAGCTTTCTTT.

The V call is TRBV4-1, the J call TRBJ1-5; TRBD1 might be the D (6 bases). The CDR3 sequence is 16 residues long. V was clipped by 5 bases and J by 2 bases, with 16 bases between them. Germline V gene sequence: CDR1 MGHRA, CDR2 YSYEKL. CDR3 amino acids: CASSTSGELGNQPQHF. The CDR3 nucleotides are TGCGCCAGCAGCACATCAGGGGAGTTAGGCAATCAGCCCCAGCATTTT.

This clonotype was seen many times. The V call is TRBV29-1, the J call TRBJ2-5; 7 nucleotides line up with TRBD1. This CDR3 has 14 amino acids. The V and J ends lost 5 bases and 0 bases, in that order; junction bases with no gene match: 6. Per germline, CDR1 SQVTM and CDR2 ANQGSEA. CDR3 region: CSVRQGADQETQYF. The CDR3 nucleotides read TGCAGCGTTAGACAGGGAGCTGACCAAGAGACCCAGTACTTC.

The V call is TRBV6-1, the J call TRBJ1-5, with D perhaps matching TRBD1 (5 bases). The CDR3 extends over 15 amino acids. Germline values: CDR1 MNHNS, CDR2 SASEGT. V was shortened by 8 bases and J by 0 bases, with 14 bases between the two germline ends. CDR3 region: CASGRDGYSNQPQHF. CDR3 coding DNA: TGTGCCAGCGGCCGGGACGGATATAGCAATCAGCCCCAGCATTTT.

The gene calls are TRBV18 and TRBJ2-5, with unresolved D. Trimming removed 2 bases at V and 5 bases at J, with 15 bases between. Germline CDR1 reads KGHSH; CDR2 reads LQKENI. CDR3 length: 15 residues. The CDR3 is CASSPEISVRETQYF. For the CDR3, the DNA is TGTGCCAGCTCACCAGAAATCAGCGTCAGGGAGACCCAGTACTTC.

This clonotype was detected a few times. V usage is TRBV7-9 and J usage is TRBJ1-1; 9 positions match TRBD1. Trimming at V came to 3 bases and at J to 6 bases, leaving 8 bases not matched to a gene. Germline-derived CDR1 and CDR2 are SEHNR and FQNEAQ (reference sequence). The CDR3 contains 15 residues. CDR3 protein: CASSFRDRALAEAFF. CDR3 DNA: TGTGCCAGCAGCTTCCGGGACAGGGCGTTGGCTGAAGCTTTCTTT.

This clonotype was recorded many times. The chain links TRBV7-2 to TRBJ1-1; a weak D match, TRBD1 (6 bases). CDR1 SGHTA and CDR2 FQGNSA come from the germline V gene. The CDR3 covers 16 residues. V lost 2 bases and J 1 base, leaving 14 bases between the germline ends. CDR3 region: CASSLRQVGRNTEAFF. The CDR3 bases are TGTGCCAGCAGCTTACGACAGGTGGGGCGGAACACTGAAGCTTTCTTT.

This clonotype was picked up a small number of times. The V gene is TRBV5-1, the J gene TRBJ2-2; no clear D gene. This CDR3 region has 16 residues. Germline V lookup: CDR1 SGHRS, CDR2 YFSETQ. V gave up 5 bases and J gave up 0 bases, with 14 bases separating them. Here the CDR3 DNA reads TGCGCCAGCAGGGCCGCGGAGCTAGCGAACACCGGGGAGCTGTTTTTT. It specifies CASRAAELANTGELFF. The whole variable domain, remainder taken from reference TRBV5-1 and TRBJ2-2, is KAGVTQTPRYLIKTRGQQVTLSCSPISGHRSVSWYQQTPGQGLQFLFEYFSETQRNKGNFPGRFSGRQFSNSRSEMNVSTLELGDSALYLCASRAAELANTGELFFGEGSRLTVL.

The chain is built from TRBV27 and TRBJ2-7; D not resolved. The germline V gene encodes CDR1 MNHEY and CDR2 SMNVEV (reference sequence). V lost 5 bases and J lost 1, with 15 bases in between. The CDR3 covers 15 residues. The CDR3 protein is CASSLECLGSYEQYF. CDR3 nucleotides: TGTGCCAGCAGTCTCGAGTGTCTAGGTTCCTACGAGCAGTACTTC.

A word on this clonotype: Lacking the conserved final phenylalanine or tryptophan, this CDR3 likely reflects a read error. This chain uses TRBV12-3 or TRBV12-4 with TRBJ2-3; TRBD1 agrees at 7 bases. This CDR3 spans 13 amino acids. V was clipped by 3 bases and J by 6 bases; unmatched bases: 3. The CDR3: CASSFLGQDTQYS. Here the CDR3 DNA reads TGTGCCAGCAGTTTCTTGGGACAGGATACGCAGTATTCT.

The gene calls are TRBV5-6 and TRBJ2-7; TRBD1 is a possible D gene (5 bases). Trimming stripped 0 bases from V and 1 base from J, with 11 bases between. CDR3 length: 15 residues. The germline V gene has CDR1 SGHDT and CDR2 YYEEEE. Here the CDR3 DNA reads TGTGCCAGCAGCTTGGGGCCAGGGATTTCCTACGAGCAGTACTTC. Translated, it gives CASSLGPGISYEQYF.

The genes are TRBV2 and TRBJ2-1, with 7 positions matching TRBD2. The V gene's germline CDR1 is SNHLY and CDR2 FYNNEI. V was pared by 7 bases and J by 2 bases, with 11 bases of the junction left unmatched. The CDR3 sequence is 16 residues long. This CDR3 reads CASTPSGSGPYNEQFF. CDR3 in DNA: TGTGCCAGCACCCCATCAGGTAGCGGGCCCTACAATGAGCAGTTCTTC.

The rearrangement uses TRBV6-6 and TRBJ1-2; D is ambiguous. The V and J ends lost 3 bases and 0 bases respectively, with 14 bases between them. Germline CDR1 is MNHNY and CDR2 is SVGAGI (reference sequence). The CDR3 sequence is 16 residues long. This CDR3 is CASSYHPQAANYGYTF. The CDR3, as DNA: TGTGCCAGCAGTTATCATCCCCAGGCCGCTAACTATGGCTACACCTTC.

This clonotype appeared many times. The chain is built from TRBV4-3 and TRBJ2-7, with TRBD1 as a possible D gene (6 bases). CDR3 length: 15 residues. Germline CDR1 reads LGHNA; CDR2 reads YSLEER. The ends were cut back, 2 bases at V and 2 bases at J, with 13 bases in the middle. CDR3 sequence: CASSQNRDTAYEQYF. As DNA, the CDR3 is TGCGCCAGCAGCCAAAACCGGGACACTGCCTACGAGCAGTACTTC.

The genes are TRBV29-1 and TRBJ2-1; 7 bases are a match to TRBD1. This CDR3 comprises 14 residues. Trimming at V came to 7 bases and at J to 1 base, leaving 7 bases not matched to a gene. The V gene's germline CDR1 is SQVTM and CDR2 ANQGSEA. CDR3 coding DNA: TGCAGCGGGCAGGGGGACCGATCCTACAATGAGCAGTTCTTC. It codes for CSGQGDRSYNEQFF.

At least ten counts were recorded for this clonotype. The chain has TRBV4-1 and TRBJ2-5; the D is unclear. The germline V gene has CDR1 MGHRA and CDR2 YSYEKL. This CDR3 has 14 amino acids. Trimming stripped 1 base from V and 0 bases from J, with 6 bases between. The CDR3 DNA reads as TGCGCCAGCAGCCAAGCACAAAACCAAGAGACCCAGTACTTC. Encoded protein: CASSQAQNQETQYF.

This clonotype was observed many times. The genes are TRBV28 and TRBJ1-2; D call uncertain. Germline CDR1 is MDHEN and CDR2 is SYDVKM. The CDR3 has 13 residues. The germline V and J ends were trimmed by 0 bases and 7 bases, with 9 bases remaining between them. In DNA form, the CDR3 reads TGTGCCAGCAGTTTATGGGCAGTCTCTGGCTACACCTTC. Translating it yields CASSLWAVSGYTF.

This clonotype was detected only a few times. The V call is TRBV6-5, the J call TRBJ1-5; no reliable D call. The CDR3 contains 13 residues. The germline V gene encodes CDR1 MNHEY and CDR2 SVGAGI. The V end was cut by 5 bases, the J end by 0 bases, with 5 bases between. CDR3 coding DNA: TGTGCCAGCAGTAACCATAGCAATCAGCCCCAGCATTTT. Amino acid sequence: CASSNHSNQPQHF.

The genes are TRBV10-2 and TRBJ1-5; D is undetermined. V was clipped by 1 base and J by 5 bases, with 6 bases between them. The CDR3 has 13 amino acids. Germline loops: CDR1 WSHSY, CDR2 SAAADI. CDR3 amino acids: CASSELTDQPQHF. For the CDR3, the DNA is TGCGCCAGCAGTGAGTTGACCGATCAGCCCCAGCATTTT.

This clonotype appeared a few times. As DNA, the CDR3 is TGTGCCAGCAGCGTAACAGGGGGCCTAAGCTACGAGCAGTACTTC. Its protein is CASSVTGGLSYEQYF. The V and J genes are TRBV27 and TRBJ2-7; TRBD1 matches at 9 bases. Trimming at V came to 6 bases and at J to 3 bases, leaving 9 bases not matched to a gene. Germline CDR1 is MNHEY and CDR2 is SMNVEV (reference sequence). CDR3 size: 15 residues.

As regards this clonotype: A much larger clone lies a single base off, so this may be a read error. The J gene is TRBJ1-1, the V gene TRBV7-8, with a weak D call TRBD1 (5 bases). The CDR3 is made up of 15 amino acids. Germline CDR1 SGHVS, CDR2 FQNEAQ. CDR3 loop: CASCLSSGWGSEAFF. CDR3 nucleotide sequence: TGTGCCAGCTGCTTAAGTAGTGGTTGGGGGTCTGAAGCTTTCTTT.

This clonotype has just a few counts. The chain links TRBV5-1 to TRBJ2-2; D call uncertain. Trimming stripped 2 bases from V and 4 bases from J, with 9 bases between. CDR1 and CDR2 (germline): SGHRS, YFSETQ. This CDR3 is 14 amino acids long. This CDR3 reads CASSFFDGTGELFF. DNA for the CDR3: TGCGCCAGCAGCTTTTTTGACGGCACCGGGGAGCTGTTTTTT.